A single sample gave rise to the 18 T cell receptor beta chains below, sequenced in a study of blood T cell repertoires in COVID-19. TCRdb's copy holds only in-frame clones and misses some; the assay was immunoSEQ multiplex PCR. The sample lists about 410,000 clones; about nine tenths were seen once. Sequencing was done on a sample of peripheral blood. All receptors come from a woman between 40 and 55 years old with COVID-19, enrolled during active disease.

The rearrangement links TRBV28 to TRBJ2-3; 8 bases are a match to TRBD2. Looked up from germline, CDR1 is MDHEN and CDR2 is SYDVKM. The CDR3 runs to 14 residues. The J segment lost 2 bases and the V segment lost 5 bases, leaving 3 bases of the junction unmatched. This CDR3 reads CASSLSGATDTQYF. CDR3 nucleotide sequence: TGTGCCAGCAGTCTTAGCGGGGCCACAGATACGCAGTATTTT.

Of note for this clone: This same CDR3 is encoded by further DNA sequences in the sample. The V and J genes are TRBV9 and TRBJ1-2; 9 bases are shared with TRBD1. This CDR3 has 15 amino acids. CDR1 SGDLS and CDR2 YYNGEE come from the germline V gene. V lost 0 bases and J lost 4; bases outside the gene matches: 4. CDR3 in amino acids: CASSVADRGVYGYTF. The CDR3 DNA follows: TGTGCCAGCAGCGTAGCGGACAGGGGAGTCTATGGCTACACCTTC. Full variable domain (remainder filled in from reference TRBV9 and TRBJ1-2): DSGVTQTPKHLITATGQRVTLRCSPRSGDLSVYWYQQSLDQGLQFLIQYYNGEERAKGNILERFSAQQFPDLHSELNLSSLELGDSALYFCASSVADRGVYGYTFGSGTRLTVV.

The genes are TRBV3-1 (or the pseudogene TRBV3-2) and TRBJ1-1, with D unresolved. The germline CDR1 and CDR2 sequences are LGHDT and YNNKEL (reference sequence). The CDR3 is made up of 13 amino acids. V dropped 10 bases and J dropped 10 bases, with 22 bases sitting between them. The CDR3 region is CATSNEESRVAFF. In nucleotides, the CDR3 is TGTGCCACTTCCAACGAGGAGAGTAGAGTAGCTTTCTTT.

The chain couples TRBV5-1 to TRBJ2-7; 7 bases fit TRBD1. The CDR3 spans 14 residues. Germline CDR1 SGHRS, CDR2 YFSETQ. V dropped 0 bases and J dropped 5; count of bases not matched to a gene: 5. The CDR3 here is CASSLETGRNEQYF. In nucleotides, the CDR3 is TGCGCCAGCAGCTTGGAGACAGGGAGAAACGAGCAGTACTTC.

CDR3 nucleotide sequence: TGTGCCAGCAGTTTTTCAGGGATTAATGAAAAACTGTTTTTT. Translating it yields CASSFSGINEKLFF. The chain employs TRBV28 and TRBJ1-4; D might be TRBD1 (5 bases). Germline lookup yields CDR1 MDHEN and CDR2 SYDVKM. The CDR3 totals 14 residues. The germline V and J ends were trimmed by 3 bases and 4 bases, with 9 bases remaining between them.

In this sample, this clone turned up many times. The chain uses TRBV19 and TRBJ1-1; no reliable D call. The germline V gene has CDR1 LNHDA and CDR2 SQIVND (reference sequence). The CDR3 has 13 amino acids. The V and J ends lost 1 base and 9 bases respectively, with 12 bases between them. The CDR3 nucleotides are TGTGCCAGTAGTATAGGAACGGTTCCAAAAGCTTTCTTT. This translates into CASSIGTVPKAFF.

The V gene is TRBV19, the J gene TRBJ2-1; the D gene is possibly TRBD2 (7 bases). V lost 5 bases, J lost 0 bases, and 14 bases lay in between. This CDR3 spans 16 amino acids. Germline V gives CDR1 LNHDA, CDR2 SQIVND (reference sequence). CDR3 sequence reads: CASSSTGGLSYNEQFF. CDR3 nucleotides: TGTGCCAGTAGTTCCACCGGGGGGCTCTCCTACAATGAGCAGTTCTTC.

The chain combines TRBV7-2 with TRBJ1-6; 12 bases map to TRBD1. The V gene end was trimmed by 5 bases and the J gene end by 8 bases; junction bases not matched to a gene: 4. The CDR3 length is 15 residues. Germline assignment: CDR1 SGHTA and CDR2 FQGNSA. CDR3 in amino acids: CASSPGQGAHSPLHF. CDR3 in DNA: TGTGCCAGCAGCCCGGGACAGGGGGCTCATTCACCCCTCCACTTT. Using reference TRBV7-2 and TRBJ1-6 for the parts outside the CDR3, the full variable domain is GAGVSQSPSNKVTEKGKDVELRCDPISGHTALYWYRQSLGQGLEFLIYFQGNSAPDKSGLPSDRFSAERTGGSVSTLTIQRTQQEDSAVYLCASSPGQGAHSPLHFGNGTRLTVT.

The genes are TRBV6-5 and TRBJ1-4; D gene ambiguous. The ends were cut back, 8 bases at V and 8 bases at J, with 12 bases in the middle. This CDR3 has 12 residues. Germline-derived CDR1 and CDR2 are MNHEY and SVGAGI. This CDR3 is CASRGNGEKLFF. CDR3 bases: TGTGCCAGCCGGGGTAACGGGGAAAAACTGTTTTTT.

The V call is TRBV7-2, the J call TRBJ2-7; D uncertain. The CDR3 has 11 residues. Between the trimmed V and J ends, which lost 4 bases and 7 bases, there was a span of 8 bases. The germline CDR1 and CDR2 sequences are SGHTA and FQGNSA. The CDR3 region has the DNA TGTGCCAGCAGCTCAATTTTTGAGCAGTACTTC. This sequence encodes CASSSIFEQYF.

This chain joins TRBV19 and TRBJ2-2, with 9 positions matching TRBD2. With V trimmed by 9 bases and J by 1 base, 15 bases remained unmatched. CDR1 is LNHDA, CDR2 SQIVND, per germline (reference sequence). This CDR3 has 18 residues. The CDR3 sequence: CASVGGAWTSENTGELFF. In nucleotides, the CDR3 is TGTGCCAGCGTGGGGGGCGCGTGGACTAGCGAGAACACCGGGGAGCTGTTTTTT.

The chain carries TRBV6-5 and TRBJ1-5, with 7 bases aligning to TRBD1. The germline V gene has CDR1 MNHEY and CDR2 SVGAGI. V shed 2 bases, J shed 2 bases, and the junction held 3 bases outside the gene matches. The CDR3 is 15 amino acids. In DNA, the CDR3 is TGTGCCAGCAGTTACCTCGACAGGGGCAATCAGCCCCAGCATTTT. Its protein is CASSYLDRGNQPQHF.

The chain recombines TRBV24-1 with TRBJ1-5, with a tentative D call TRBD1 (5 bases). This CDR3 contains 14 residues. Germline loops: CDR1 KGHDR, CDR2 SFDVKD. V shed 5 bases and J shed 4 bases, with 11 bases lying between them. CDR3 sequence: CATSALTDNQPQHF. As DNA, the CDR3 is TGTGCCACCAGTGCCTTGACAGATAATCAGCCCCAGCATTTT.

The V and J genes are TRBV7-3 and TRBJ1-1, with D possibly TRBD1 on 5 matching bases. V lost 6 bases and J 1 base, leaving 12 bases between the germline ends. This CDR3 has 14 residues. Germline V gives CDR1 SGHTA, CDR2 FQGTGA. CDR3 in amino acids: CASRSDSRNTEAFF. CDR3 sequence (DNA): TGTGCCAGCAGATCCGACAGTAGGAACACTGAAGCTTTCTTT.

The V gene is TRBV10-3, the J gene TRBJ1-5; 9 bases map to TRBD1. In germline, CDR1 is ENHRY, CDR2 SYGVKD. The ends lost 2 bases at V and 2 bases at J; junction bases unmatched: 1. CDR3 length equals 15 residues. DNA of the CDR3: TGTGCCATCAGTGAGCGGACAGGGGGCAATCAGCCCCAGCATTTT. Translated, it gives CAISERTGGNQPQHF.

The CDR3 spells CASSLGGGPTGELFF. CDR3 DNA: TGTGCCAGCAGCTTAGGCGGGGGCCCCACCGGGGAGCTGTTTTTT. The V call is TRBV11-1, the J call TRBJ2-2, with D possibly being TRBD2 (7 bases). The CDR3 runs 15 residues. The germline V gene has CDR1 SGHAT and CDR2 FQDESV (reference sequence). The V end lost 1 base, the J end lost 4 bases, and 10 bases lay between the germline ends.

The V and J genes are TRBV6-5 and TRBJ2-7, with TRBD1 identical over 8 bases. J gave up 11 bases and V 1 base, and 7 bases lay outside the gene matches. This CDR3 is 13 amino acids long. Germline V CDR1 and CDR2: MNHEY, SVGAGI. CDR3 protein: CASSYYLTGEKYF. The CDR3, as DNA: TGTGCCAGCAGTTACTACCTGACAGGGGAGAAGTACTTC.

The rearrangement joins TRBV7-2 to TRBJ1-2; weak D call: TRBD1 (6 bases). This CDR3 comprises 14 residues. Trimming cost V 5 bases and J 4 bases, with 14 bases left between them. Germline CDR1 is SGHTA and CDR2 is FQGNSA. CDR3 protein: CASSQDSRSYGYTF. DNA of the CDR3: TGTGCCAGCAGCCAGGACAGCCGGAGCTATGGCTACACCTTC.